This is a list of T cell receptor beta chains from one sample in a study of T cells after yellow fever vaccination. One entry per CDR3 protein results from TCRdb running MiXCR on the 5' RACE reads. Of under 500,000 distinct CDR3 sequences detected, around a sixth appear once; the ten largest clones hold about 18%. Sample: PBMCs, taken before the yellow fever booster vaccination. These receptors were obtained from a man younger than 30 who received the YFV17D yellow fever vaccine. The conserved cysteine and the conserved F or W are not part of the CDR3 here. Fields, in order: J gene, V gene, CDR3 protein.

TRBJ2-1	TRBV21-1	ASSNRGPHEQF
TRBJ2-5	TRBV6-2/TRBV6-3	ASSSREETQY
TRBJ1-2	TRBV20-1	SARGGSNYGYT
TRBJ2-2	TRBV7-9	ASNSLGAGELF
TRBJ1-1	TRBV5-1	ASSLVERNTEAF
TRBJ2-1	TRBV4-3	ASSQGIPNNEQF
TRBJ2-5	TRBV7-7	ASSPGDRVVSQETQY
TRBJ1-1	TRBV5-8	ASSPWSQGETF
TRBJ2-3	TRBV27	ASSFPSGGADTQY
TRBJ2-1	TRBV7-9	ARSGGPDNEQF
TRBJ1-1	TRBV7-2	ASRGRRVTEAF
TRBJ2-1	TRBV20-1	SAPRDSNEQF
TRBJ1-1	TRBV12-3/TRBV12-4	ASSRRVTHEAF
TRBJ2-2	TRBV6-2/TRBV6-3	ASLAFAGELF
TRBJ2-5	TRBV25-1	ASSPPRQGGETQY
TRBJ1-5	TRBV29-1	SVDSGRRQPQH
TRBJ1-6	TRBV20-1	SAARTGRVGSPLH
TRBJ1-1	TRBV5-1	ASSLTSRRTNTEAF
TRBJ2-7	TRBV27	ASSATLRDRPYEQY
TRBJ2-5	TRBV30	AWEGGGETQY
TRBJ2-7	TRBV30	AWSLSGGGRRYEQY
TRBJ1-2	TRBV4-2	ASSQDLGSPWYFYT
TRBJ1-1	TRBV2	AIPWNTEAF
TRBJ1-4	TRBV6-5	ASSLQVPPAEKLF
TRBJ1-2	TRBV15	ATSRDSGTGYGYT
TRBJ2-7	TRBV6-1	ASTPRGTSYEQY
TRBJ2-7	TRBV6-5	ASSPGLSYEQY
TRBJ2-1	TRBV20-1	SARDRWARRFEQF
TRBJ1-1	TRBV28	ASSFQGRTEAF
TRBJ2-1	TRBV12-3/TRBV12-4	ASSPRRANEQF
TRBJ2-7	TRBV9	ASSAGDAYEQY
TRBJ1-5	TRBV12-3/TRBV12-4	ASSPSDRPTEPQH
TRBJ2-7	TRBV6-1	ASSWDTSYEQY
TRBJ2-2	TRBV6-2/TRBV6-3	ASTLAGANTGELF
TRBJ2-4	TRBV18	ASSLPGQGGVGAKNIQY
TRBJ1-6	TRBV5-1	ASSLVGGRSNSPLH
TRBJ1-2	TRBV6-5	ASSYAPGGAQGYT
TRBJ2-4	TRBV3-1	ASSSWREKGGLQY
TRBJ1-2	TRBV12-3/TRBV12-4	ASSTPGDFYGYT
TRBJ1-4	TRBV29-1	SVDGQGGNEKLF
TRBJ1-1	TRBV9	ASSVAYRGTEAF
TRBJ1-2	TRBV12-3/TRBV12-4	ADENGYT
TRBJ1-1	TRBV10-3	AISMTVNTEAF